This T cell receptor beta chain came from a study of radiation and T cells in renal cell carcinoma. The V gene lost 3 bases and the J gene lost 3 bases, with 8 bases spanning the gap. The V gene's germline CDR1 is LNHNV and CDR2 YYDKDF (reference sequence). This CDR3 spans 13 amino acids. Time point defined: baseline pretreatment blood. Treatment defined: 15 Gy SBRT to primary tumor, nephrectomy 4 weeks later. About this clone: Its specificity is not known.

General observations from the study: No pretreatment tumor biopsies were available for baseline clonotypes. From baseline, blood top tumor clonotypes peaked at 2 weeks post-radiation.

Sequencing used immunoSEQ multiplex PCR; TCRdb keeps in-frame clones, though not all of them. Of roughly 100,000 clones in the sample, 82% were seen once. The chain carries TRBV15 and TRBJ1-2, with D possibly being TRBD1 (5 bases). The clonotype was recovered from a man aged 55-75 years with renal cell carcinoma. Source: blood, taken from a patient whose treatment included radiotherapy and nephrectomy. The CDR3 bases are TGTGCCACCAGCAGCGACAGCTACTATGGCTACACCTTC. Translating it yields CATSSDSYYGYTF.